What follows describes a single TCR beta chain. Its antigen is unidentified. This specimen belongs to a study of blood T cells in healthy people across ages. Findings and caveats of the study: Per million T cells, TCR beta diversity dropped roughly linearly as age increased.

The sample, about 10 milliliters of peripheral blood, was drawn from each donor. V dropped 6 bases and J dropped 1 base, with 16 bases sitting between them. Germline CDR1 and CDR2: MNHEY and SVGAGI. The CDR3 contains 15 residues. PCR was performed a second time for about 7 to 11 cycles using a sample-barcoded 5' primer and a J-beta primer mix. MiXCR, run by TCRdb on the 5' RACE reads, gives a single entry per CDR3 protein. Of 550,000 to 750,000 distinct CDR3 sequences in the sample, more than 20% were seen once. The rearrangement uses TRBV6-5 and TRBJ2-7, with a weak D call TRBD2 (5 bases). The sequenced sample consisted of blood. The TCR comes from a man in his 70s in good health. CDR3 residues: CASRPRGTGSYEQYF. In DNA, the CDR3 is TGTGCCAGCAGGCCCCGGGGAACGGGTTCCTACGAGCAGTACTTC.